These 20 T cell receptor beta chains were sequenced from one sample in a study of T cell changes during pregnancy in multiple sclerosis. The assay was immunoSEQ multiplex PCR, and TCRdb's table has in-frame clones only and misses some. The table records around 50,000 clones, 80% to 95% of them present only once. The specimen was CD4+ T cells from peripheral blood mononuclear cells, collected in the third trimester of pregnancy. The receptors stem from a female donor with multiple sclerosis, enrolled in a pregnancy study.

CDR3 residues: CASSPPNQGEKLFF. The CDR3 DNA reads as TGCGCCAGCAGCCCCCCTAATCAGGGGGAAAAACTGTTTTTT. This rearrangement joins TRBV4-1 to TRBJ1-4, with a possible D match to TRBD1 (6 bases). The CDR3 spans 14 residues. Germline V CDR1 and CDR2: MGHRA, YSYEKL. Deletions cut 4 bases from V and 8 bases from J, with 14 bases between.

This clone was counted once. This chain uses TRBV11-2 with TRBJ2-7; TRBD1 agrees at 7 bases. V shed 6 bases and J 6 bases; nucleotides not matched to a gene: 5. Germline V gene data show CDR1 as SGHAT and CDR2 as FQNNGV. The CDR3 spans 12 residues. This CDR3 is CASSRGLGEQYF. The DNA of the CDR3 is TGTGCCAGCAGTAGGGGGCTAGGCGAGCAGTACTTC.

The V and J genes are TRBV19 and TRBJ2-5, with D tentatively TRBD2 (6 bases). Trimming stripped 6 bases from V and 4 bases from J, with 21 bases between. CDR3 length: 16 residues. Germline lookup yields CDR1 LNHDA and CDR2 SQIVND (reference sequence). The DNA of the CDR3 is TGTGCCAGTAGCCCGGGACTGCCTCGCGGAGGAGAGACCCAGTACTTC. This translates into CASSPGLPRGGETQYF.

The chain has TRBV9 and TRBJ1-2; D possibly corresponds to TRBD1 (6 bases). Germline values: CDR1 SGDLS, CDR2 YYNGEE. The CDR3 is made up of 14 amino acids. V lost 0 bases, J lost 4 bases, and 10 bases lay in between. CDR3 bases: TGTGCCAGCAGCGTAGATGGCAGGGGCTATGGCTACACCTTC. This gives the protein CASSVDGRGYGYTF.

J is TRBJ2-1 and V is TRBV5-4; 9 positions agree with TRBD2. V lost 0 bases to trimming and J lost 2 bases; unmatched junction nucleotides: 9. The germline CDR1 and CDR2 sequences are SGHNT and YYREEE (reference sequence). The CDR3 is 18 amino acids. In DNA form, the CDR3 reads TGTGCCAGCAGCTTGGGATCCATAAGCGGGAGGACCTACAATGAGCAGTTCTTC. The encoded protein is CASSLGSISGRTYNEQFF. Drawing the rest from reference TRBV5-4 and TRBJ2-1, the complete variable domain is ETGVTQSPTHLIKTRGQQVTLRCSSQSGHNTVSWYQQALGQGPQFIFQYYREEENGRGNFPPRFSGLQFPNYSSELNVNALELDDSALYLCASSLGSISGRTYNEQFFGPGTRLTVL.

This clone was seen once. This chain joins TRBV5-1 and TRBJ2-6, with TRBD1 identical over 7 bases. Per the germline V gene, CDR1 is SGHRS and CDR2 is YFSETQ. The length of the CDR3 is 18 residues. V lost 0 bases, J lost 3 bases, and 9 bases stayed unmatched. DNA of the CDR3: TGCGCCAGCAGCTTGGGGCGCAGGGGGAGCGATGGGGCCAACGTCCTGACTTTC. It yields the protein CASSLGRRGSDGANVLTF.

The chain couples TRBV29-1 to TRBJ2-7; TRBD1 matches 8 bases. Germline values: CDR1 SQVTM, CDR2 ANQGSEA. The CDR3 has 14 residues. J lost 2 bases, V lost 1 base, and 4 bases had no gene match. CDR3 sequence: CSVEAGTGAYEQYF. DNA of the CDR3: TGCAGCGTTGAAGCCGGGACAGGTGCCTACGAGCAGTACTTC.

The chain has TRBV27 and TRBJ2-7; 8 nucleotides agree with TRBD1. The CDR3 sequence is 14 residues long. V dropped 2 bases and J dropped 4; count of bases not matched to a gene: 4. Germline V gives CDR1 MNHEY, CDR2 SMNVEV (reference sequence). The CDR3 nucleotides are TGTGCCAGCAGTTTAGCAGGGGGCGTTTACGAGCAGTACTTC. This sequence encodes CASSLAGGVYEQYF.

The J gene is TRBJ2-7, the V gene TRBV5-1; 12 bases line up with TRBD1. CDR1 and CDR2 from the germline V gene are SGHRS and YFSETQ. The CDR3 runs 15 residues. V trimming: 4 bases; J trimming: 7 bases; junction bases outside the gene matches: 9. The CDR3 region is CASSQPGQGAREQYF. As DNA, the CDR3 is TGCGCCAGCAGCCAACCGGGACAGGGGGCAAGAGAGCAGTACTTC.

This CDR3 is CASSLDGTRRYEQYF. The CDR3 DNA is TGTGCCAGCAGCTTAGATGGGACTAGAAGATACGAGCAGTACTTC. This chain uses TRBV7-6 with TRBJ2-7; 8 nucleotides align to TRBD2. The CDR3 sequence is 15 residues long. V lost 1 base, J lost 4 bases, and 6 bases stayed unmatched. CDR1 is SGHVS, CDR2 FNYEAQ, per germline. Together with reference TRBV7-6 and TRBJ2-7, the CDR3 gives the full variable domain: GAGVSQSPRYKVTKRGQDVALRCDPISGHVSLYWYRQALGQGPEFLTYFNYEAQQDKSGLPNDRFSAERPEGSISTLTIQRTEQRDSAMYRCASSLDGTRRYEQYFGPGTRLTVT.

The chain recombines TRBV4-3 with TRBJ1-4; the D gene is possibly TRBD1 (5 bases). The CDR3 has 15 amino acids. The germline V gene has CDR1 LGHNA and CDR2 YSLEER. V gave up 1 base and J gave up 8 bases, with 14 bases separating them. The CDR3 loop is CASSQGGRENEKLFF. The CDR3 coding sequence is TGCGCCAGCAGCCAAGGGGGCAGGGAAAACGAAAAACTGTTTTTT.

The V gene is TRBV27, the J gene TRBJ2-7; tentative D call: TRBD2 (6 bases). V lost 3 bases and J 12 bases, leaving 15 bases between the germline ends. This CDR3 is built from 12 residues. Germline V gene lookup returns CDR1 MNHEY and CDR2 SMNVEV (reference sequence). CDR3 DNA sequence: TGTGCCAGCAGTTTTTCTGGCGGGATCACGTACTTC. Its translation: CASSFSGGITYF.

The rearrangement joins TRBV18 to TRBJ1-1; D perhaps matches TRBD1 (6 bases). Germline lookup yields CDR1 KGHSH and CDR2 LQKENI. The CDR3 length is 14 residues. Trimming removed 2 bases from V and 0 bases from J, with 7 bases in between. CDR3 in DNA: TGTGCCAGCTCACCAGGACAGATGAACACTGAAGCTTTCTTT. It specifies CASSPGQMNTEAFF.

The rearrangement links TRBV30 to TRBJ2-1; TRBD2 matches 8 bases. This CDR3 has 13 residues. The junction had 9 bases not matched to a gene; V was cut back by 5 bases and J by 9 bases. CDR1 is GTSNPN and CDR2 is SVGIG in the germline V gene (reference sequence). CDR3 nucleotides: TGTGCCTGGTCCCTGGGACTAGAAGCTGAGCAGTTCTTC. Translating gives CAWSLGLEAEQFF.

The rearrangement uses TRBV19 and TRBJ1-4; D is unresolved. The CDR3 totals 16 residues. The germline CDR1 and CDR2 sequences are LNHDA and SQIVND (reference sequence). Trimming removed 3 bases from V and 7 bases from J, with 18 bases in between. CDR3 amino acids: CASSIPWTGSGEKLFF. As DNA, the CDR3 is TGTGCCAGTAGTATTCCATGGACGGGATCCGGTGAAAAACTGTTTTTT.

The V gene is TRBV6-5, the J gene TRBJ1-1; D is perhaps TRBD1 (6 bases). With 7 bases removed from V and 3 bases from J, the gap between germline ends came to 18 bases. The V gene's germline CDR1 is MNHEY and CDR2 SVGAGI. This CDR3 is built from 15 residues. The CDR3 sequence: CASTRSGGAYTEAFF. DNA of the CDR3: TGTGCCAGCACCCGATCCGGGGGGGCTTACACTGAAGCTTTCTTT.

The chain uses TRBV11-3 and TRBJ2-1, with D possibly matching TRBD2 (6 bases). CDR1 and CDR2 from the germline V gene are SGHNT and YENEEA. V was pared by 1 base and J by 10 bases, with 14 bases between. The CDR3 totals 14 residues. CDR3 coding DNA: TGTGCCAGCAGCTTAGGGCCCGGGGGAAACGAGCAGTTCTTC. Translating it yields CASSLGPGGNEQFF.

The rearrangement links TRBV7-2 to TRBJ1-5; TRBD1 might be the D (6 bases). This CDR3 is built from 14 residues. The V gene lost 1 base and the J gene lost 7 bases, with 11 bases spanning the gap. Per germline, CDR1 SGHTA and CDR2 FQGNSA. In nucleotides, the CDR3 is TGTGCCAGCAGCTTAGTAAGTCAGGGGCAGCCCCAGCATTTT. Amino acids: CASSLVSQGQPQHF.

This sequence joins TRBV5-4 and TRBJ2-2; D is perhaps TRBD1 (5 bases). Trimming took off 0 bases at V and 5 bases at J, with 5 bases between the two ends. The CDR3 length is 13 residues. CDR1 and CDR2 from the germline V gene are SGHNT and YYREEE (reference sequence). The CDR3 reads CASSLAGTGELFF. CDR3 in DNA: TGTGCCAGCAGCTTGGCAGGGACCGGGGAGCTGTTTTTT.

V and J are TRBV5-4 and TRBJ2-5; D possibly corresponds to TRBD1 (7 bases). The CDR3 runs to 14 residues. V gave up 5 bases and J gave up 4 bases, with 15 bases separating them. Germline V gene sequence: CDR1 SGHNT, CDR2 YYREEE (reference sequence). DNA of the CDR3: TGTGCCAGCAGAGTACAGGGGAGGAGAGAGACCCAGTACTTC. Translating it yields CASRVQGRRETQYF.